This T cell receptor (beta chain) was found in a study of blood T cell repertoires in COVID-19. About the research overall: The analysed material was cDNA or gDNA that came from T cells, B-cell-depleted T cells, or PBMCs.

Those who participated ranged in age from roughly 18 to 89 years and resided in 24 US areas. Categorization into cohorts depended on clinical history that participants reported. The CDR3 runs 14 residues. V was pared by 6 bases and J by 1 base, with 12 bases between. CDR1 and CDR2 (germline): MNHEY, SVGAGI. Authors' processing steps: The authors estimated nucleated cell counts from reference gene primer amplification. Some clones are missing from TCRdb's copy, which holds only in-frame ones; the method was immunoSEQ multiplex PCR. The DNA was the basis for D and trimming; V, J and clone size are from that table. The table shows some 150,000 clones, with 84% occurring only once.

V usage is TRBV6-5 and J usage is TRBJ1-1; D may be TRBD1 (6 bases). This sequence was found in a woman aged 45-59 years who had been exposed to COVID-19. Sequenced sample: PBMCs or T cells enriched from blood (not recorded which). CDR3 in amino acids: CASRWRGGNTEAFF. CDR3 DNA sequence: TGTGCCAGCAGATGGAGGGGGGGGAACACTGAAGCTTTCTTT.